This TCR beta chain was retrieved from a study of CDR3 diversity in severe acne. Using its own MiXCR run on the PCR reads, TCRdb lists one record per CDR3 protein. The table includes tens of thousands of distinct CDR3 sequences, 51% detected once. This clonotype originated in a male donor in good health, without acne. The specimen sequenced was blood.

The CDR3 region is CSAREFARTSGGAGETQYF. Written as DNA, the CDR3 is TGCAGTGCTAGAGAATTTGCCCGAACTAGCGGGGGGGCGGGGGAGACCCAGTACTTC. This rearrangement joins TRBV20-1 to TRBJ2-5, with 13 bases aligning to TRBD2. The CDR3 extends over 19 amino acids. The germline V gene encodes CDR1 DFQATT and CDR2 SNEGSKA (reference sequence). The V segment lost 0 bases and the J segment 5 bases; nucleotides outside the gene matches: 15.